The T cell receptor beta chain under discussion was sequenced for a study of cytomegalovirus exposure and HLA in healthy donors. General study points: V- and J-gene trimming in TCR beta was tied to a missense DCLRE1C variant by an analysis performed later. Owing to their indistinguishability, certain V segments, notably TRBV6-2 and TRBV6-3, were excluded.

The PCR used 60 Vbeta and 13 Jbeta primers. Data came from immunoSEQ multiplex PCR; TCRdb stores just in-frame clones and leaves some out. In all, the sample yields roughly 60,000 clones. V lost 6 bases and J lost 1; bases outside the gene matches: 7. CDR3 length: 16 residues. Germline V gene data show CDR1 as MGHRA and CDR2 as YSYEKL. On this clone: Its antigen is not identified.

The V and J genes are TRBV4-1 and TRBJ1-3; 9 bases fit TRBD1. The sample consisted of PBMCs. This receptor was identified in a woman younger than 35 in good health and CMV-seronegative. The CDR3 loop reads CASSRPGTGSGNTIYF. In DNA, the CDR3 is TGCGCCAGCAGTCGTCCCGGGACAGGGTCTGGAAACACCATATATTTT.